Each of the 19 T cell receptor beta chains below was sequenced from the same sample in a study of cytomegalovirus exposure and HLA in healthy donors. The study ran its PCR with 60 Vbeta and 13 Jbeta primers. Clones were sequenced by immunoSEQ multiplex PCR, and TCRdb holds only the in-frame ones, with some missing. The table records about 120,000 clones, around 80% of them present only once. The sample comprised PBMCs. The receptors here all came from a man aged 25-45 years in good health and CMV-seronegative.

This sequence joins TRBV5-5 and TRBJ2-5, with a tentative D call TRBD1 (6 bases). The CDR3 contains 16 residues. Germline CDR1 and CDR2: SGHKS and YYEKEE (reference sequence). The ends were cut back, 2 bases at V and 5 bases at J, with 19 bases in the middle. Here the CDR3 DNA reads TGTGCCAGCAGCTTAGGCGGACAGCCGGGTGGGGAGACCCAGTACTTC. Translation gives CASSLGGQPGGETQYF.

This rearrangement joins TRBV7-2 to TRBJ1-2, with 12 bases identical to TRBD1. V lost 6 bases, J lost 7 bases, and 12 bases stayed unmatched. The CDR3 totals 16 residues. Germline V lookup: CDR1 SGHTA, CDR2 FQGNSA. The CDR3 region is CASSLGQGAQLGGYTF. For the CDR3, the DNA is TGTGCCAGCAGTTTGGGACAGGGGGCCCAGCTAGGTGGCTACACCTTC.

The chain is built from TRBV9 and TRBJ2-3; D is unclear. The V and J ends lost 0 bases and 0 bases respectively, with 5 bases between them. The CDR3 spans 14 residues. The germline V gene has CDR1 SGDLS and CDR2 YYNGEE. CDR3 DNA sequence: TGTGCCAGCAGCGTAGGTATCAGCACAGATACGCAGTATTTT. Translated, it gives CASSVGISTDTQYF.

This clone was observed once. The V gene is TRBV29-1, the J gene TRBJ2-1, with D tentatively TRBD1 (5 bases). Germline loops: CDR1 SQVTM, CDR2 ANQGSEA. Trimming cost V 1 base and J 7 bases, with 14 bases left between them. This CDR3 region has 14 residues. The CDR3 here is CSVEGPQGSNEQFF. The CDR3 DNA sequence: TGCAGCGTTGAAGGTCCTCAGGGTTCAAATGAGCAGTTCTTC.

This CDR3 is CASREGFSTGELFF. CDR3 DNA: TGTGCCAGCAGGGAGGGATTCTCAACCGGGGAGCTGTTTTTT. The V and J genes are TRBV5-6 and TRBJ2-2; D is perhaps TRBD2 (6 bases). Trimming pared 5 bases from V and 5 bases from J, leaving 13 bases between. CDR1 is SGHDT, CDR2 YYEEEE, per germline. The CDR3 runs to 14 residues.

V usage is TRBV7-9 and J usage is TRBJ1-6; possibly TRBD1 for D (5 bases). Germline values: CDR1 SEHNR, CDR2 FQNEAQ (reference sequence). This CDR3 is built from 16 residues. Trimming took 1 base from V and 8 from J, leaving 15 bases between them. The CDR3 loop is CASSLGGRGRDSPLHF. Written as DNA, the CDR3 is TGTGCCAGCAGCTTAGGAGGGCGGGGCCGAGATTCACCCCTCCACTTT.

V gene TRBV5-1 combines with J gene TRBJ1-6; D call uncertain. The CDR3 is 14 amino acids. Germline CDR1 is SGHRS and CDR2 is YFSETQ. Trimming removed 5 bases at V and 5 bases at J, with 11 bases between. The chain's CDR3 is CASRRVVDNSPLHF. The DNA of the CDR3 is TGCGCCAGCAGGAGGGTAGTAGATAATTCACCCCTCCACTTT.

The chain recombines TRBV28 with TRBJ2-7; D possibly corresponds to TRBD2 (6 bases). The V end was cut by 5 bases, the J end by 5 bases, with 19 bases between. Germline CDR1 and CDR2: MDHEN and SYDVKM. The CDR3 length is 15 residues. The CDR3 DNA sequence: TGTGCCAGCAGTCCCTTCGGAGGGTCCCTCGACGAGCAGTACTTC. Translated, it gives CASSPFGGSLDEQYF. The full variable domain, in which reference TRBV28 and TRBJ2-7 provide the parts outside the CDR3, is DVKVTQSSRYLVKRTGEKVFLECVQDMDHENMFWYRQDPGLGLRLIYFSYDVKMKEKGDIPEGYSVSREKKERFSLILESASTNQTSMYLCASSPFGGSLDEQYFGPGTRLTVT.

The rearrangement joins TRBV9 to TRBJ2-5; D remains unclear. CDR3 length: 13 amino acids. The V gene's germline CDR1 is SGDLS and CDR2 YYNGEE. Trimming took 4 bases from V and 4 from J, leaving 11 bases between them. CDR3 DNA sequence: TGTGCCAGCAGCCGCCTACCGAGAGAGACCCAGTACTTC. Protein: CASSRLPRETQYF.

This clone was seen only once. The chain's CDR3 is CASSFVTSGVFSGANVLTF. In DNA, the CDR3 is TGTGCCAGCAGCTTTGTGACTAGCGGGGTTTTCTCTGGGGCCAACGTCCTGACTTTC. V usage is TRBV11-3 and J usage is TRBJ2-6, with 11 bases that match TRBD2. CDR1 and CDR2 from the germline V gene are SGHNT and YENEEA. The CDR3 covers 19 residues. V shed 3 bases and J 0 bases; nucleotides not matched to a gene: 7.

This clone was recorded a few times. In nucleotides, the CDR3 is TGTGCCAGCAGCTGGCACAGGGGCCCAGGGTCTGAAGCTTTCTTT. Translation gives CASSWHRGPGSEAFF. The J gene is TRBJ1-1, the V gene TRBV5-8, with 7 bases matching TRBD1. CDR1 and CDR2 from the germline V gene are SGHTS and YDEGEE. V gave up 3 bases and J gave up 6 bases; unmatched junction bases: 11. This CDR3 contains 15 residues.

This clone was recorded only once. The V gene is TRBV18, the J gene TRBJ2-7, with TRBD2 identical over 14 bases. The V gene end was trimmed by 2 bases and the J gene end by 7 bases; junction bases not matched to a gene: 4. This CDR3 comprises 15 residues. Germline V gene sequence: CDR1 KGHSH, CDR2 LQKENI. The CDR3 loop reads CASSPEGLAGEEQYF. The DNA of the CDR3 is TGTGCCAGCTCACCAGAGGGACTAGCGGGGGAGGAGCAGTACTTC.

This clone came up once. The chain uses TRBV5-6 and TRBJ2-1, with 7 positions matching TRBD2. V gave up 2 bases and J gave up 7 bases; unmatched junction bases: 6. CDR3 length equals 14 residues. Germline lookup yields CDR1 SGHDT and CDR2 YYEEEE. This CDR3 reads CASSFVGRGNEQFF. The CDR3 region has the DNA TGTGCCAGCAGCTTTGTTGGGCGGGGGAATGAGCAGTTCTTC. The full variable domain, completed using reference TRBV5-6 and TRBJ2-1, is DAGVTQSPTHLIKTRGQQVTLRCSPKSGHDTVSWYQQALGQGPQFIFQYYEEEERQRGNFPDRFSGHQFPNYSSELNVNALLLGDSALYLCASSFVGRGNEQFFGPGTRLTVL.

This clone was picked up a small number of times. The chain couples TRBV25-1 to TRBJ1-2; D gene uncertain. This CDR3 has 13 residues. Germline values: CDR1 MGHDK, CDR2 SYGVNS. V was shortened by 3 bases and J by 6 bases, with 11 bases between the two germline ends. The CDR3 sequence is CASSDSGEHGYTF. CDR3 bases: TGTGCCAGCAGTGATTCGGGAGAGCATGGCTACACCTTC.

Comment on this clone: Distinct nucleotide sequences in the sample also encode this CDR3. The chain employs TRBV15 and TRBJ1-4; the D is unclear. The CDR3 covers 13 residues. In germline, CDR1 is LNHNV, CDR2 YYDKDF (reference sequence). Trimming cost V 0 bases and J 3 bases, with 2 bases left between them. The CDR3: CATSRDSNEKLFF. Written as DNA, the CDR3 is TGTGCCACCAGCAGAGACTCTAATGAAAAACTGTTTTTT.

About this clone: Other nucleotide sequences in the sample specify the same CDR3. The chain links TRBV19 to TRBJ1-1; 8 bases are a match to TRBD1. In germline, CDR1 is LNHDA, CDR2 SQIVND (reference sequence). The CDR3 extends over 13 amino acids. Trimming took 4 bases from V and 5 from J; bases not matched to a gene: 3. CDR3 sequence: CASSTGGGTEAFF. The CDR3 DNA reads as TGTGCCAGTAGTACAGGGGGCGGGACTGAAGCTTTCTTT.

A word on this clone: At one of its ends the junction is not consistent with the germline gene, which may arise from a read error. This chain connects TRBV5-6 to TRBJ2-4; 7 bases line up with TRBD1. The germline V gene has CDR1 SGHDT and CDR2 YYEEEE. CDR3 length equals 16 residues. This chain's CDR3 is CASSPGTDLAKNSQYF. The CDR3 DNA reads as TGTGCCAGCAGCCCCGGGACAGATCTAGCCAAAAACAGTCAGTACTTC.

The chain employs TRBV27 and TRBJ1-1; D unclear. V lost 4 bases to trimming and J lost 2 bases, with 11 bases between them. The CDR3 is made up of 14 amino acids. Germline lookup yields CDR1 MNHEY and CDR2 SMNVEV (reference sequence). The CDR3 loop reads CASSSSSLNTEAFF. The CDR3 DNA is TGTGCCAGCAGTTCCTCCTCTCTAAACACTGAAGCTTTCTTT.

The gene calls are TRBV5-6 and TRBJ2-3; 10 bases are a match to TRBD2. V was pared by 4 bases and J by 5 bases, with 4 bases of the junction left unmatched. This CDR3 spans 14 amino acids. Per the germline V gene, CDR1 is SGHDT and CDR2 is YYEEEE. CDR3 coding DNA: TGTGCCAGCAGCGGGGCTAGCGGGGGAGATACGCAGTATTTT. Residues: CASSGASGGDTQYF.